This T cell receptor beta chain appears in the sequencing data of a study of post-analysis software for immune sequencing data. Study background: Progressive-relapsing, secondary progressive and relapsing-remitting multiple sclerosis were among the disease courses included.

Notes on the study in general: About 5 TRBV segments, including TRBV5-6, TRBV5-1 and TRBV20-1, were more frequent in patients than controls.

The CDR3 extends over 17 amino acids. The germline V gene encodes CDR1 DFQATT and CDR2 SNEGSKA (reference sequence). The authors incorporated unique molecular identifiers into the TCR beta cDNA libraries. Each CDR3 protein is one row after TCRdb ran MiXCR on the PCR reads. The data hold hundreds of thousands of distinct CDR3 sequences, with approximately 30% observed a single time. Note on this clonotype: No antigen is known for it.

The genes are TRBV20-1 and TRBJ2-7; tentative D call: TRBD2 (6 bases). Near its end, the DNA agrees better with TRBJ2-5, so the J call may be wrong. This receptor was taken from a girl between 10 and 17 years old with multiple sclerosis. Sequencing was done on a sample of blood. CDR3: CSASGRETPGPLKTQYF. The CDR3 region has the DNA TGCAGTGCTAGCGGACGGGAGACACCTGGGCCGCTTAAGACCCAGTACTTC.